This TCR beta chain was retrieved from a study of T cell changes during pregnancy in multiple sclerosis. Assay used: immunoSEQ multiplex PCR; TCRdb lists only in-frame clones, some missing. The sample lists tens of thousands of clones, more than 90% occurring once. The sequence was obtained from a female donor in good health, enrolled as a control in a pregnancy study. The sample consisted of peripheral blood, taken in the second trimester of pregnancy.

The CDR3 bases are TGTGCCAGCAGTGAACTGGACAGATTGAACACTGAAGCTTTCTTT. This sequence encodes CASSELDRLNTEAFF. This chain uses TRBV6-1 with TRBJ1-1; D possibly corresponds to TRBD1 (6 bases). The CDR3 runs to 15 residues. The germline V gene has CDR1 MNHNS and CDR2 SASEGT. V lost 2 bases, J lost 0 bases, and 10 bases lay in between.